The text below deals with one T cell receptor beta chain. Its antigen is not yet known. No base quality values were provided; no much bigger clone lies one nucleotide off. The time point label of this sample denotes: peripheral blood before pembrolizumab. Mismatch repair deficiency in every enrolled patient was established by polymerase chain reaction or immunohistochemistry. TCR sequencing was carried out for three patients who responded to pembrolizumab therapy. Pembrolizumab PD-1 blockade was prospectively tested in advanced mismatch repair-deficient cancers, regardless of tissue of origin, in the phase II trial. Serial peripheral blood T cell samples were collected before and at multiple times after starting PD-1 blockade. Blood sampling time points were reported as weeks after the first dose of pembrolizumab. This sample stems from a study of PD-1 blockade in mismatch repair-deficient tumors (dated by TCRdb to about 2017). With regard to the full study: Between late 2013 and late 2016, more than 75 consecutive patients with 11 to 12 mismatch repair-deficient cancer types, all previously treated and progressing, were enrolled in the trial. Deep sequencing of TCR CDR3 regions was used to track tumor-associated T cell clones in peripheral blood of patients responding to PD-1 blockade. Broad study findings and their caveats: Clones residing in the tumor, which were often undetectable in blood before treatment, expanded quickly after pembrolizumab and then contracted, generally before radiologic responses.

The CDR3 covers 16 residues, taking in both the cysteine and the phenylalanine. Only the CDR3 region is kept as DNA, spanning 48 bases read in frame from base 1. CDR1 is given as MNHEY and CDR2 as SMNVEV, both from the germline V gene (reference sequence). V and J are trimmed by 0 bases and 3 bases, and the gene matches miss 7 bases of the junction. Library creation used the immunoSEQ multiplex PCR assay. Here the immuneACCESS table is served through TCRdb, limited to in-frame sequences with V and J called. Missing clones are a known gap in these copies; in checked studies unresolved V genes cover under half, and the rest lacks a known reason. The sample includes roughly 14,000 clones, with 84% observed a single time. Around a sixth of the sample is taken by the ten largest.

The sequence was obtained from an adult with mismatch repair-deficient cancer. The sequence is built from TRBV27 and TRBJ2-7, and 8 bases in between align with TRBD2. Sequences were derived from PBMCs, sampled before pembrolizumab treatment. For the CDR3, the sequence is CASSLSSGDQGYEQYF. The nucleotides are TGTGCCAGCAGTTTATCTAGCGGGGACCAGGGCTACGAGCAGTACTTC.